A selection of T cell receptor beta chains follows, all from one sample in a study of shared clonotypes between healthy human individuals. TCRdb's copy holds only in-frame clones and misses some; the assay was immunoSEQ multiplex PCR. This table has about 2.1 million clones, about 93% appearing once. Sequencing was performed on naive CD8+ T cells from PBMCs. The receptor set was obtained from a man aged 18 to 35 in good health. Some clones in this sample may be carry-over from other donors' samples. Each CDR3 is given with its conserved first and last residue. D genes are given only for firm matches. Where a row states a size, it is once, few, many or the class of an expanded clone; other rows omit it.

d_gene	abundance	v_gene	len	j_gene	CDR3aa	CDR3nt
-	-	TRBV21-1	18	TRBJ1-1	CASSKARGRQGKNTEAFF	TGTGCCAGCAGCAAAGCGAGGGGAAGGCAGGGAAAGAACACTGAAGCTTTCTTT
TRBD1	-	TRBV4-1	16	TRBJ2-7	CASSQVGTVDSYEQYF	TGCGCCAGCAGCCAAGTAGGGACAGTAGACTCCTACGAGCAGTACTTC
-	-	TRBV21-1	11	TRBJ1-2	CASPTGYGYTF	TGTGCCAGTCCCACAGGCTATGGCTACACCTTC
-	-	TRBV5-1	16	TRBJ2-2	CASSLNRQENTGELFF	TGCGCCAGCAGCTTGAATCGACAGGAGAACACCGGGGAGCTGTTTTTT
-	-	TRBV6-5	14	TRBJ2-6	CASSYDSGANVLTF	TGTGCCAGCAGTTACGACTCTGGGGCCAACGTCCTGACTTTC
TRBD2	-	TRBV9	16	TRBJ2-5	CASSPRLAGSGETQYF	TGTGCCAGCAGCCCCAGACTAGCGGGGAGTGGAGAGACCCAGTACTTC
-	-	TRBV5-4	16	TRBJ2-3	CASSGGEESNPDTQYF	TGTGCCAGCAGCGGCGGGGAAGAGAGTAACCCAGATACGCAGTATTTT
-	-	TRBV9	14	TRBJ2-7	CASSVAASSYEQYF	TGTGCCAGCAGCGTAGCCGCAAGCTCCTACGAGCAGTACTTC
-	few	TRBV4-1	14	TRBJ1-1	CASSQIGGNTEAFF	TGCGCCAGCAGCCAAATAGGGGGGAACACTGAAGCTTTCTTT
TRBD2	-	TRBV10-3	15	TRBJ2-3	CAISPTSSPTDTQYF	TGTGCCATCAGCCCGACTAGCTCCCCCACAGATACGCAGTATTTT
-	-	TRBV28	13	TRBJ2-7	CASSLVSFYEQYF	TGTGCCAGCAGTTTAGTCAGTTTCTACGAGCAGTACTTC
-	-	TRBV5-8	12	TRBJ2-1	CASRRARVEQFF	TGTGCCAGCAGGCGCGCCAGAGTTGAGCAGTTCTTC
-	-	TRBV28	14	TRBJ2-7	CASSSWTASYEQYF	TGTGCCAGCAGTTCATGGACGGCTTCCTACGAGCAGTACTTC
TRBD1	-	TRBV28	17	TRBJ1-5	CASSFSLSQGFNQPQHF	TGTGCCAGCAGTTTCTCCTTGTCACAGGGGTTCAATCAGCCCCAGCATTTT
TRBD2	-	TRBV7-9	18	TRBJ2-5	CASSLPRKLAGLQETQYF	TGTGCCAGCAGCTTACCACGAAAACTAGCGGGGCTTCAAGAGACCCAGTACTTC
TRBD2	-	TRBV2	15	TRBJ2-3	CASRPLAGESDTQYF	TGTGCCAGCAGACCTCTAGCGGGGGAATCGGATACGCAGTATTTT